This T cell receptor (beta chain) was recovered during a study of cytomegalovirus exposure and HLA in healthy donors. CDR1 is SEHNR, CDR2 FQNEAQ, per germline (reference sequence). V was clipped by 5 bases and J by 6 bases, with 14 bases between them. This CDR3 region has 13 residues. A multiplex PCR was run with 60 Vbeta primers and 13 Jbeta primers. Here immunoSEQ multiplex PCR was the method, and the copy in TCRdb shows in-frame clones only, minus some. The table lists 200,000 to 250,000 clones, roughly 87% of them singletons, with 4.5% to 6% in the top ten. Each donor's status was that of a healthy bone marrow donor. Study-wide results and limits: Productive rates of about 90% or about 30% were seen for most TCR beta V segments in an earlier analysis. Follow-up analysis later connected one missense variant in DCLRE1C with trimming of TCR beta V- and J-genes.

There are a few counts of this clone. Its antigen is currently unknown. Sequences were obtained from PBMCs. The clonotype originates from a woman in her thirties or forties in good health and CMV-seropositive. This chain connects TRBV7-9 to TRBJ2-7; D is undetermined. The CDR3: CASSPRNGGEQYF. The CDR3 bases are TGTGCCAGCAGCCCCCGGAACGGCGGCGAGCAGTACTTC.